Listed below are T cell receptor beta chains from one sample, sequenced in a study of blood T cell repertoires in COVID-19. TCRdb's table, derived via immunoSEQ multiplex PCR, lists solely in-frame clones and lacks some. Here the sample spans 180,000 or so clones, about 80% being singletons. The sequencing sample was made of PBMCs or T cells enriched from blood (not recorded which). The receptors shown here come from a man in his 60s who had been exposed to COVID-19. Both conserved end residues are part of each CDR3. A D gene is named only where the DNA matches it firmly. Expanded clones get a size class; other rows say once, few or many, or leave the size out.

>-|-|TRBJ2-2|TRBV19
CASYMWGTSNTGELFF
TGTGCCAGTTATATGTGGGGCACTTCGAACACCGGGGAGCTGTTTTTT
>-|-|TRBJ1-3|TRBV5-4
CASSRDSTSSGNTIYF
TGTGCCAGCAGTCGTGACAGTACCAGCTCTGGAAACACCATATATTTT
>once|TRBD1|TRBJ1-1|TRBV9
CASSLTGVNTEAFF
TGTGCCAGCAGCCTGACAGGGGTAAACACTGAAGCTTTCTTT
>once|TRBD1|TRBJ2-7|TRBV30
CACNRQGKIYEQYF
TGTGCCTGTAATAGACAGGGTAAAATCTACGAGCAGTACTTC
>-|TRBD2|TRBJ2-7|TRBV5-8
CASSLVGGTSGAYEQYF
TGTGCCAGCAGCTTGGTGGGGGGGACTAGCGGGGCCTACGAGCAGTACTTC
>-|-|TRBJ2-5|TRBV29-1
CSVEERVRGETQYF
TGCAGCGTTGAAGAGCGGGTCAGGGGAGAGACCCAGTACTTC
>-|TRBD2|TRBJ2-5|TRBV19
CASRRRLGLGETQYF
TGTGCCAGTAGGCGTAGGCTCGGACTAGGGGAGACCCAGTACTTC
>-|-|TRBJ2-2|TRBV2
CASSEVGSTGELFF
TGTGCCAGCAGTGAAGTAGGGAGCACCGGGGAGCTGTTTTTT
>-|-|TRBJ1-5|TRBV6-2/TRBV6-3
CASSYDNSNQPQHF
TGTGCCAGCAGTTACGACAATAGCAATCAGCCCCAGCATTTT
>-|-|TRBJ1-3|TRBV3-1/TRBV3-2
CASTGGHSGNTIYF
TGTGCCAGCACCGGAGGTCACTCTGGAAACACCATATATTTT
>-|-|TRBJ2-1|TRBV7-2
CASSLRGGGNRRQFF
TGTGCCAGCAGCTTACGGGGAGGGGGGAACAGAAGGCAGTTCTTC
>once|TRBD2|TRBJ2-2|TRBV6-1
CASSEAGLAGGELFF
TGTGCCAGCAGTGAAGCGGGACTAGCGGGAGGGGAGCTGTTTTTT
>-|TRBD1|TRBJ1-4|TRBV24-1
CATSAPQGAREKLFF
TGTGCCACCAGTGCCCCACAGGGGGCGAGAGAAAAACTGTTTTTT
>-|-|TRBJ2-2|TRBV19
CASSMVTPTGELFF
TGTGCCAGTAGTATGGTGACTCCGACCGGGGAGCTGTTTTTT
>-|TRBD1|TRBJ2-7|TRBV30
CAWSARTGRSYEQYF
TGTGCCTGGAGTGCCCGGACAGGGAGATCCTACGAGCAGTACTTC
>-|TRBD1|TRBJ1-1|TRBV5-1
CASSFVGQDTEAFF
TGCGCCAGCAGCTTCGTTGGACAGGACACTGAAGCTTTCTTT
>few|-|TRBJ1-6|TRBV10-1
CASSESGPRSPLHF
TGCGCCAGCAGTGAGTCGGGCCCCCGGTCACCCCTCCACTTT
>-|TRBD1|TRBJ1-1|TRBV7-8
CASTPGTGFQGTEAFF
TGTGCCAGCACCCCCGGGACAGGGTTTCAAGGGACTGAAGCTTTCTTT
>few|-|TRBJ1-1|TRBV29-1
CSVERQPGLGEAFF
TGCAGCGTTGAACGTCAACCAGGGCTCGGGGAAGCTTTCTTT
>-|TRBD1|TRBJ2-7|TRBV10-2
CASVSRGSAYEQYF
TGCGCCAGCGTAAGCAGGGGGTCCGCCTACGAGCAGTACTTC
>-|TRBD1|TRBJ2-7|TRBV5-4
CASSSPGQISYEQYF
TGTGCCAGCAGTTCACCGGGACAGATCTCCTACGAGCAGTACTTC
>-|-|TRBJ1-1|TRBV6-6
CASSPPGQNTEAFF
TGTGCCAGCAGTCCCCCAGGGCAGAACACTGAAGCTTTCTTT
>-|-|TRBJ1-2|TRBV2
CASSEAREGGYTF
TGTGCCAGCAGTGAAGCGCGGGAGGGAGGCTACACCTTC
>-|-|TRBJ2-3|TRBV7-9
CASSLPGQISQYF
TGTGCCAGCAGCTTGCCGGGACAAATTTCGCAGTATTTT
>-|TRBD1|TRBJ2-5|TRBV6-2/TRBV6-3
CASSPGTGSVAETQYF
TGTGCCAGCAGTCCCGGGACAGGGTCGGTGGCGGAGACCCAGTACTTC
>-|-|TRBJ2-7|TRBV28
CASSLEGGRYEQYF
TGTGCCAGCAGTTTAGAAGGGGGAAGGTACGAGCAGTACTTC
>-|-|TRBJ1-3|TRBV27
CASSLSGTMGGNTIYF
TGTGCCAGCAGTTTATCCGGGACAATGGGGGGAAACACCATATATTTT
>few|TRBD2|TRBJ2-1|TRBV27
CASSLNRGLGRPYNEQFF
TGTGCCAGCAGTTTGAATCGAGGACTAGGTCGCCCGTACAATGAGCAGTTCTTC
>few|TRBD1|TRBJ1-1|TRBV6-2/TRBV6-3
CASSYSSNRGNTEAFF
TGTGCCAGCAGTTATTCCAGTAACAGGGGGAACACTGAAGCTTTCTTT
>-|-|TRBJ2-1|TRBV23-1
CAAAEVRGKYNEQFF
TGCGCCGCCGCGGAGGTCAGAGGGAAATACAATGAGCAGTTCTTC
>-|TRBD2|TRBJ2-7|TRBV5-1
CASKQRESRYEQYF
TGCGCCAGTAAGCAGCGGGAAAGTCGCTACGAGCAGTACTTC
>-|TRBD1|TRBJ1-1|TRBV6-5
CASSYLPTGVNTEAFF
TGTGCCAGCAGTTACCTACCGACAGGGGTGAACACTGAAGCTTTCTTT
>-|TRBD2|TRBJ2-2|TRBV9
CASSVDLAGGPDTGELFF
TGTGCCAGCAGCGTAGATCTAGCGGGAGGGCCAGACACCGGGGAGCTGTTTTTT
>-|TRBD1|TRBJ2-7|TRBV4-1
CASSHPGTGTYEQYF
TGCGCCAGCAGCCACCCCGGGACAGGGACCTACGAGCAGTACTTC
>-|-|TRBJ2-3|TRBV5-4
CASSLSGGGTDTQYF
TGTGCCAGCAGTCTTAGCGGAGGTGGGACAGATACGCAGTATTTT
>-|-|TRBJ2-5|TRBV7-9
CASRNRNRGECQETQYF
TGTGCCAGCAGGAATCGAAACCGGGGTGAGTGCCAAGAGACCCAGTACTTC
>-|TRBD2|TRBJ2-2|TRBV5-1
CASSLIRTSGRKTGELFF
TGCGCCAGCAGCTTAATTCGGACTAGCGGGAGAAAAACCGGGGAGCTGTTTTTT
>-|-|TRBJ2-3|TRBV21-1
CASSSWTGGGTDTQYF
TGTGCCAGCAGCAGCTGGACAGGGGGAGGCACAGATACGCAGTATTTT
>-|TRBD2|TRBJ2-3|TRBV11-2
CASSLARGRLAGSTDTQYF
TGTGCCAGCAGCTTAGCCCGGGGAAGACTAGCGGGGAGCACAGATACGCAGTATTTT
>-|TRBD2|TRBJ2-1|TRBV27
CASRRTSGNNEQFF
TGTGCCAGCAGGCGGACTAGCGGGAACAATGAGCAGTTCTTC
>-|-|TRBJ1-4|TRBV5-5
CASSFTGGQLFF
TGTGCCAGCAGCTTTACGGGCGGGCAACTGTTTTTT
>-|TRBD1|TRBJ2-1|TRBV19
CASGDSYNEQFF
TGTGCCAGTGGGGACAGTTACAATGAGCAGTTCTTC
>-|TRBD2|TRBJ2-1|TRBV27
CASSYTSGRGPLEQFF
TGTGCCAGCAGTTACACTAGCGGGAGGGGGCCCCTTGAGCAGTTCTTC
>once|-|TRBJ2-1|TRBV5-1
CASSTTGLDYNEQFF
TGCGCCAGCTCCACCACGGGACTCGACTACAATGAGCAGTTCTTC
>-|-|TRBJ1-2|TRBV29-1
CSAGDDGGYTF
TGCAGCGCCGGAGACGATGGTGGCTACACCTTC